Each of the 16 T cell receptor beta chains below was sequenced from the same sample in a study of radiotherapy plus CTLA-4 blockade in lung cancer. Some clones are missing from TCRdb's copy, which holds only in-frame ones; the method was immunoSEQ multiplex PCR. The repertoire holds 81,000 or so clones, about four fifths seen once, with approximately 15% in the top ten. The sequences come from peripheral blood, collected from a patient treated with radiotherapy plus ipilimumab. Receptor source: a human donor with non-small cell lung cancer that progressed on radiotherapy plus ipilimumab.

V gene TRBV7-2 combines with J gene TRBJ1-6; a weak D match, TRBD1 (5 bases). The ends were cut back, 3 bases at V and 7 bases at J, with 7 bases in the middle. CDR3 length equals 13 residues. The germline V gene has CDR1 SGHTA and CDR2 FQGNSA. The CDR3, as DNA: TGTGCCAGCAGCTTTACAGGAAATTCACCCCTCCACTTT. Protein product: CASSFTGNSPLHF.

The chain couples TRBV4-1 to TRBJ1-2; the D is unclear. The V end lost 0 bases, the J end lost 4 bases, and 15 bases lay between the germline ends. The CDR3 spans 16 residues. Per germline, CDR1 MGHRA and CDR2 YSYEKL. The CDR3 DNA is TGCGCCAGCAGCCAAGATCGAGAGATCTTCGGCTATGGCTACACCTTC. Translation gives CASSQDREIFGYGYTF.

The chain employs TRBV18 and TRBJ2-5; D is uncertain. Trimming removed 2 bases from V and 7 bases from J, with 8 bases in between. The germline V gene encodes CDR1 KGHSH and CDR2 LQKENI. This CDR3 is 12 amino acids long. Here the CDR3 reads CASSPKLGTQYF. The CDR3 nucleotides are TGTGCCAGCTCACCAAAACTGGGGACCCAGTACTTC.

V and J are TRBV5-6 and TRBJ2-3; D not certain. Germline V lookup: CDR1 SGHDT, CDR2 YYEEEE. With 0 bases removed from V and 4 bases from J, the gap between germline ends came to 9 bases. The CDR3 runs 14 residues. This CDR3 reads CASSLAPAADTQYF. The CDR3 DNA follows: TGTGCCAGCAGCTTGGCCCCCGCGGCAGATACGCAGTATTTT.

V is TRBV4-3 and J is TRBJ1-2, with D possibly matching TRBD1 (5 bases). V was cut by 0 bases and J by 4 bases, with 12 bases left in between. This CDR3 has 15 amino acids. Germline assignment: CDR1 LGHNA and CDR2 YSLEER. The CDR3 region has the DNA TGCGCCAGCAGCCAAGAGCCAGGGAATGGCTATGGCTACACCTTC. This translates into CASSQEPGNGYGYTF.

This sequence joins TRBV19 and TRBJ1-3; TRBD1 is a possible D gene (6 bases). The CDR3 sequence is 18 residues long. CDR1 is LNHDA and CDR2 is SQIVND in the germline V gene (reference sequence). The V and J ends lost 1 base and 1 base respectively, with 17 bases between them. The CDR3 spells CASSIGALTGTSGNTIYF. CDR3 nucleotides: TGTGCCAGTAGTATAGGGGCCTTAACCGGGACATCTGGAAACACCATATATTTT.

The rearrangement uses TRBV4-3 and TRBJ2-7; possibly TRBD2 for D (5 bases). Germline values: CDR1 LGHNA, CDR2 YSLEER. V shed 1 base and J shed 5 bases, with 18 bases lying between them. There are 16 residues in the CDR3. CDR3 region: CASSQVLATARNEQYF. The CDR3 region has the DNA TGCGCCAGCAGCCAAGTGCTAGCCACCGCTCGGAACGAGCAGTACTTC.

The rearrangement links TRBV28 to TRBJ2-7; 11 nucleotides line up with TRBD2. This CDR3 contains 14 residues. J was trimmed by 2 bases and V by 6 bases; bases with no gene match: 3. The V gene's germline CDR1 is MDHEN and CDR2 SYDVKM. CDR3 sequence: CASSSGLAAYEQYF. In nucleotides, the CDR3 is TGTGCCAGCAGCTCGGGACTAGCGGCCTACGAGCAGTACTTC.

The V and J genes are TRBV25-1 and TRBJ2-7; 10 bases line up with TRBD1. The length of the CDR3 is 16 residues. The germline V gene encodes CDR1 MGHDK and CDR2 SYGVNS. Unmatched junction bases numbered 7, after V lost 3 bases and J lost 2 bases. CDR3 coding DNA: TGTGCCAGCAGTGATTCGGGGACAGGGGCAACCTACGAGCAGTACTTC. Translating it yields CASSDSGTGATYEQYF.

This clone has a handful of counts. The chain is built from TRBV6-6 and TRBJ2-3; the match to TRBD2 covers 7 bases. CDR1 and CDR2 from the germline V gene are MNHNY and SVGAGI (reference sequence). Trimming took 6 bases from V and 3 from J; bases not matched to a gene: 6. The CDR3 runs to 14 residues. The CDR3 DNA sequence: TGTGCCAGCAGAAAAGCGGGATCGACAGATACGCAGTATTTT. Protein sequence: CASRKAGSTDTQYF.

The rearrangement links TRBV18 to TRBJ1-2; 8 bases match TRBD1. CDR3 length: 16 amino acids. Germline-derived CDR1 and CDR2 are KGHSH and LQKENI. J lost 5 bases, V lost 2 bases, and 10 bases had no gene match. The CDR3 coding sequence is TGTGCCAGCTCACCAACAGGGGGTGTTCGAACTTATGGCTACACCTTC. Translation gives CASSPTGGVRTYGYTF.

The genes are TRBV5-6 and TRBJ1-5, with a weak D call TRBD1 (6 bases). Germline CDR1 and CDR2: SGHDT and YYEEEE. The CDR3 loop spans 14 amino acids. The V and J ends lost 0 bases and 4 bases respectively, with 8 bases between them. CDR3: CASSLVGQNQPQHF. CDR3 in DNA: TGTGCCAGCAGCTTGGTAGGACAGAATCAGCCCCAGCATTTT.

The chain links TRBV5-4 to TRBJ1-1; no reliable D call. CDR3 length: 13 residues. V lost 0 bases to trimming and J lost 8 bases, with 11 bases between them. Germline V gene sequence: CDR1 SGHNT, CDR2 YYREEE (reference sequence). The CDR3 DNA reads TGTGCCAGCAGCTTGGAACGGGGAGGGGAAGCTTTCTTT. This translates into CASSLERGGEAFF.

The J gene is TRBJ2-3, the V gene TRBV9; a possible D gene is TRBD2 (6 bases). This CDR3 is 16 amino acids long. From germline, CDR1 is SGDLS and CDR2 YYNGEE. V was cut by 2 bases and J by 1 base, with 14 bases left in between. CDR3 residues: CASSVRGGVGTDTQYF. The CDR3 region has the DNA TGTGCCAGCAGCGTCCGGGGCGGGGTTGGCACAGATACGCAGTATTTT.

CDR3 protein: CASSFDGTGHYEQYF. The CDR3 bases are TGTGCCAGCAGCTTCGACGGGACAGGGCACTACGAGCAGTACTTC. V and J are TRBV7-6 and TRBJ2-7; TRBD1 matches 9 bases. Germline V gives CDR1 SGHVS, CDR2 FNYEAQ. V lost 3 bases, J lost 3 bases, and 6 bases stayed unmatched. The CDR3 is made up of 15 amino acids.

This clone qualifies as medium-sized. The chain is built from TRBV27 and TRBJ1-5; no reliable D call. With 11 bases removed from V and 0 bases from J, the gap between germline ends came to 11 bases. Germline assignment: CDR1 MNHEY and CDR2 SMNVEV (reference sequence). The CDR3 runs 13 residues. The CDR3: CAAGGPSNQPQHF. DNA for the CDR3: TGTGCCGCAGGAGGTCCTAGCAATCAGCCCCAGCATTTT.